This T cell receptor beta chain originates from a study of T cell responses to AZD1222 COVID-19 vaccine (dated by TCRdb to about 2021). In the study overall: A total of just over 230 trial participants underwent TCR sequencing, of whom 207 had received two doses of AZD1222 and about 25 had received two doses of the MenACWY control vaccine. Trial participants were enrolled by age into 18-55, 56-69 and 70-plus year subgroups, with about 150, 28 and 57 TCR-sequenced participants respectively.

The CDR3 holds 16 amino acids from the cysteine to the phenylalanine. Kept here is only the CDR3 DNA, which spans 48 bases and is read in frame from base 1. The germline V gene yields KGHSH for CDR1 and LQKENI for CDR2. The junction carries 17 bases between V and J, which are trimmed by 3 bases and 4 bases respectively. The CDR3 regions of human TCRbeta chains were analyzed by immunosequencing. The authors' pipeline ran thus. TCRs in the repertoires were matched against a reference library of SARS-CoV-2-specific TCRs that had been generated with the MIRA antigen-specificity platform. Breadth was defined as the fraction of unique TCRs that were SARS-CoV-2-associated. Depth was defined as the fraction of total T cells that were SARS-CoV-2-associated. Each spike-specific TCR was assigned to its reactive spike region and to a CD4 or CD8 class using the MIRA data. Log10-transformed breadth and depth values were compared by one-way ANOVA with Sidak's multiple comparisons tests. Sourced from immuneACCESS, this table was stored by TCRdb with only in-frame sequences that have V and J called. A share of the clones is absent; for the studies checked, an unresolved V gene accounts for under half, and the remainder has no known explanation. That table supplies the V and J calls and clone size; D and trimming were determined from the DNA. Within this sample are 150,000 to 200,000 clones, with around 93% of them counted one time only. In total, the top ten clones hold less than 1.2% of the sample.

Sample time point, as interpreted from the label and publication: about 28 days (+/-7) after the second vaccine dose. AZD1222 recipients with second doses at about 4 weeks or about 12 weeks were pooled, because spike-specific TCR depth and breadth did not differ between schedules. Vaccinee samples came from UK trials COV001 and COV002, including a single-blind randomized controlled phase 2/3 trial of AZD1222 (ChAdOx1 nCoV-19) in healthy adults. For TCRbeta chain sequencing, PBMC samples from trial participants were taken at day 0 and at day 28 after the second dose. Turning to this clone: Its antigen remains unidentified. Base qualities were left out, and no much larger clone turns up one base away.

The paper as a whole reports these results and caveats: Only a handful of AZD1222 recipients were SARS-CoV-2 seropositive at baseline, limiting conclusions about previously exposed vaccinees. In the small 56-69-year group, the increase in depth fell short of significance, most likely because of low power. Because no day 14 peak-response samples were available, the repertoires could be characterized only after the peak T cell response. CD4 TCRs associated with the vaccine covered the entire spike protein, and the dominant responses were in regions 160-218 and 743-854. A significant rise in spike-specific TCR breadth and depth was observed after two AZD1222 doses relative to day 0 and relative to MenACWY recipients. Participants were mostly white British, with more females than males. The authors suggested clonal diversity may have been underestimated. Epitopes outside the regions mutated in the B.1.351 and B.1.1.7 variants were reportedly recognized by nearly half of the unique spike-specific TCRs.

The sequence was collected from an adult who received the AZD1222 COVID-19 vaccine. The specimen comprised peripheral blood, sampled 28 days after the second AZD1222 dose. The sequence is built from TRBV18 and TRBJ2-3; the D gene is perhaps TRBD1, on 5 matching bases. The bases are TGTGCCAGCTCACCGACAGACCCTTTGGGGTCAGATACGCAGTATTTT. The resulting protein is CASSPTDPLGSDTQYF.